What follows are 9 T cell receptor beta chains derived from one specimen sequenced in a study of control samples from healthy donors and cancer patients. Sequenced by immunoSEQ multiplex PCR; TCRdb stores in-frame clones only, minus some. The sample yields roughly 120,000 clones, approximately 87% seen once. Specimen: blood. The source is a man aged 25 to 40 in good health.

The chain combines TRBV30 with TRBJ1-1; D is unresolved. The length of the CDR3 is 12 residues. The germline gives CDR1 GTSNPN, CDR2 SVGIG (reference sequence). Between the trimmed V and J ends, which lost 1 base and 7 bases, there was a span of 10 bases. In DNA, the CDR3 is TGTGCCTGGAGTGCCTCGACTTATGAAGCTTTCTTT. Translation: CAWSASTYEAFF.

This clone was seen just once. This sequence joins TRBV2 and TRBJ1-2; 11 bases are a match to TRBD1. Trimming took 6 bases from V and 4 from J; bases not matched to a gene: 4. Germline V gene lookup returns CDR1 SNHLY and CDR2 FYNNEI. This CDR3 is built from 14 residues. The CDR3 DNA reads as TGTGCCAGCAGCTGGACAGGGGGCGGCTATGGCTACACCTTC. This translates into CASSWTGGGYGYTF.

V and J are TRBV7-8 and TRBJ2-7; 9 bases fit TRBD1. The CDR3 contains 15 residues. V dropped 5 bases and J dropped 6; count of bases not matched to a gene: 11. Germline CDR1 SGHVS, CDR2 FQNEAQ. The CDR3 spells CASSDPGQGWGEQYF. CDR3 sequence (DNA): TGTGCCAGCAGCGATCCGGGACAGGGTTGGGGCGAGCAGTACTTC.

The rearrangement links TRBV2 to TRBJ2-2; possible D gene TRBD1, 5 bases. CDR3 length: 17 residues. CDR1 is SNHLY, CDR2 FYNNEI, per germline. V was shortened by 6 bases and J by 4 bases, with 21 bases between the two germline ends. In DNA, the CDR3 is TGTGCCAGCAGACCCGGTTGGGGCCAGGGAAGCACCGGGGAGCTGTTTTTT. Translating it yields CASRPGWGQGSTGELFF. The entire variable domain, with the rest obtained from reference TRBV2 and TRBJ2-2, is as follows: EPEVTQTPSHQVTQMGQEVILRCVPISNHLYFYWYRQILGQKVEFLVSFYNNEISEKSEIFDDQFSVERPDGSNFTLKIRSTKLEDSAMYFCASRPGWGQGSTGELFFGEGSRLTVL.

This clone came up a few times. This chain connects TRBV5-1 to TRBJ1-1, with no clear D. CDR3 length: 18 residues. The germline V gene encodes CDR1 SGHRS and CDR2 YFSETQ. Trimming took off 4 bases at V and 7 bases at J, with 29 bases between the two ends. The CDR3 is CASSVGTVLARYPLEAFF. The CDR3 bases are TGCGCCAGCAGCGTTGGTACGGTCCTCGCTCGTTACCCCCTTGAAGCTTTCTTT.

This clone was observed a handful of times. The V call is TRBV29-1, the J call TRBJ1-2, with D unclear. The CDR3 runs to 10 residues. V lost 2 bases and J lost 4, with 2 bases in between. The germline V gene encodes CDR1 SQVTM and CDR2 ANQGSEA. The CDR3 DNA follows: TGCAGCGTTGAAACCTATGGCTACACCTTC. Protein sequence: CSVETYGYTF.

J is TRBJ1-2 and V is TRBV14, with 9 bases lining up with TRBD1. The CDR3 contains 14 residues. The junction had 5 bases not matched to a gene; V was cut back by 1 base and J by 8 bases. The germline V gene has CDR1 SGHDN and CDR2 FVKESK. This CDR3 is CASSQGGTGFGYTF. DNA for the CDR3: TGTGCCAGCAGCCAAGGCGGGACAGGGTTCGGCTACACCTTC.

The rearrangement links TRBV6-1 to TRBJ1-6; TRBD1 aligns across 7 bases. Germline CDR1 reads MNHNS; CDR2 reads SASEGT. This CDR3 is 18 amino acids long. V lost 2 bases and J lost 0; bases outside the gene matches: 7. CDR3 in DNA: TGTGCCAGCAGTGAAAAAGGGGGCGGGAGCTCCTATAATTCACCCCTCCACTTT. This gives the protein CASSEKGGGSSYNSPLHF.

This CDR3 is CASSLQGVNYGYTF. CDR3 DNA sequence: TGTGCCAGCAGTTTACAAGGAGTAAACTATGGCTACACCTTC. This sequence joins TRBV27 and TRBJ1-2, with D uncertain. The CDR3 contains 14 residues. Per the germline V gene, CDR1 is MNHEY and CDR2 is SMNVEV (reference sequence). V was shortened by 2 bases and J by 2 bases, with 9 bases between the two germline ends.